Presented here are 21 T cell receptor beta chains from one specimen sequenced in a study of Ad26.COV2.S vaccination and SARS-CoV-2 variants. Treatment in this sample: roughly 19 received Ad26.COV2.S at low or high dose, single or two shots; roughly five received placebo; per-sample allocation not given. Samples were taken on day 63 after the first vaccine or placebo injection. Profiled with immunoSEQ multiplex PCR; TCRdb holds only in-frame clones, not every one. The sample includes about 350,000 clones, 85% seen only once; the top ten take 3.3%. Sequences were derived from peripheral blood, sampled in a trial of Ad26.COV2.S vaccine versus placebo. Receptors were obtained from a person between 18 and 65 years old who received the Ad26.COV2.S COVID-19 vaccine or a placebo.

This clone was counted once. CDR3 DNA: TGTGCCAGCAGCCTCCGACAGGTGGGGCGGGAAAAACTGTTTTTT. This sequence encodes CASSLRQVGREKLFF. The V and J genes are TRBV6-5 and TRBJ1-4; D is possibly TRBD1 (6 bases). Germline assignment: CDR1 MNHEY and CDR2 SVGAGI. The CDR3 runs 15 residues. V lost 6 bases and J 8 bases, leaving 19 bases between the germline ends.

The chain recombines TRBV10-3 with TRBJ2-7; TRBD1 matches 7 bases. V trimming: 5 bases; J trimming: 3 bases; junction bases outside the gene matches: 7. This CDR3 spans 14 amino acids. Germline loops: CDR1 ENHRY, CDR2 SYGVKD. CDR3 sequence (DNA): TGTGCCATCAGTCAAAACGGGGACAGCTACGAGCAGTACTTC. This translates into CAISQNGDSYEQYF.

The rearrangement links TRBV4-3 to TRBJ1-5; unclear D gene. V was pared by 0 bases and J by 3 bases, with 9 bases between. The CDR3 loop spans 15 amino acids. The germline CDR1 and CDR2 sequences are LGHNA and YSLEER. CDR3 DNA sequence: TGCGCCAGCAGCCAAGATTTCGGGGACAATCAGCCCCAGCATTTT. Translation gives CASSQDFGDNQPQHF.

The rearrangement joins TRBV18 to TRBJ1-2; 9 bases are a match to TRBD1. Germline values: CDR1 KGHSH, CDR2 LQKENI. The CDR3 contains 14 residues. V dropped 3 bases and J dropped 3; count of bases not matched to a gene: 2. DNA for the CDR3: TGTGCCAGCTCACCGGACAGGGGTGACTATGGCTACACCTTC. Residues: CASSPDRGDYGYTF. The variable domain in full, completed from reference TRBV18 and TRBJ1-2, reads NAGVMQNPRHLVRRRGQEARLRCSPMKGHSHVYWYRQLPEEGLKFMVYLQKENIIDESGMPKERFSAEFPKEGPSILRIQQVVRGDSAAYFCASSPDRGDYGYTFGSGTRLTVV.

The chain has TRBV28 and TRBJ2-3; D is undetermined. The CDR3 runs 14 residues. Trimming cost V 7 bases and J 4 bases, with 15 bases left between them. The V gene's germline CDR1 is MDHEN and CDR2 SYDVKM. The CDR3 DNA follows: TGTGCCAGCATGAAGGGATGGATGGCAGATACGCAGTATTTT. Translating it yields CASMKGWMADTQYF.

V is TRBV19 and J is TRBJ2-3; D is unresolved. This CDR3 spans 13 amino acids. V was cut by 1 base and J by 3 bases, with 5 bases left in between. CDR1 and CDR2 (germline): LNHDA, SQIVND (reference sequence). The CDR3 loop is CASSIAWTDTQYF. The CDR3 DNA is TGTGCCAGTAGTATAGCCTGGACAGATACGCAGTATTTT. Filled out from reference TRBV19 and TRBJ2-3, the complete variable domain reads DGGITQSPKYLFRKEGQNVTLSCEQNLNHDAMYWYRQDPGQGLRLIYYSQIVNDFQKGDIAEGYSVSREKKESFPLTVTSAQKNPTAFYLCASSIAWTDTQYFGPGTRLTVL.

The chain combines TRBV28 with TRBJ2-2; TRBD1 matches at 9 bases. This CDR3 contains 15 residues. V shed 7 bases, J shed 3 bases, and the junction held 6 bases outside the gene matches. Germline V lookup: CDR1 MDHEN, CDR2 SYDVKM. CDR3 DNA sequence: TGTGCCAGCACCACAGGACAGGGGTACACCGGGGAGCTGTTTTTT. Translated: CASTTGQGYTGELFF.

This chain links TRBV9 with TRBJ2-3, with 10 bases lining up with TRBD1. Germline V lookup: CDR1 SGDLS, CDR2 YYNGEE. V shed 0 bases, J shed 4 bases, and the junction held 8 bases outside the gene matches. The CDR3 length is 17 residues. CDR3: CASSVEPTGGRADTQYF. CDR3 sequence (DNA): TGTGCCAGCAGCGTAGAACCGACAGGGGGCAGAGCAGATACGCAGTATTTT.

V gene TRBV10-1 combines with J gene TRBJ2-3; D is possibly TRBD1 or TRBD2 (7 bases each). V was trimmed by 8 bases and J by 10 bases, leaving 25 bases between them. This CDR3 spans 15 amino acids. The germline V gene encodes CDR1 WNHNN and CDR2 SYGVQD (reference sequence). The CDR3, as DNA: TGCGCCAGCGCACCGAGTACAGGGGAGGGACGTCCGCAGTATTTT. It yields the protein CASAPSTGEGRPQYF.

Details on this clone: One junction end disagrees with the germline gene, perhaps due to a read error. The rearrangement joins TRBV7-7 to TRBJ2-3; weak D call: TRBD1 (7 bases). The CDR3 length is 16 residues. Germline V gene data show CDR1 as SSHAT and CDR2 as FNYEAQ (reference sequence). The CDR3 here is CASSPRGVLGTDTQYF. The CDR3 DNA reads as TGTGCTAGCAGCCCCAGGGGGGTATTAGGCACAGATACGCAGTATTTT.

V and J are TRBV9 and TRBJ2-1, with D possibly matching TRBD2 (5 bases). This CDR3 region has 15 residues. Trimming took 4 bases from V and 4 from J, leaving 15 bases between them. The germline gives CDR1 SGDLS, CDR2 YYNGEE. The DNA for the CDR3 is TGTGCCAGCAGCCACGGGTTACTAGAATACAATGAGCAGTTCTTC. Translating it yields CASSHGLLEYNEQFF.

This clone has a single count. J is TRBJ1-4 and V is TRBV28; 9 positions match TRBD1. The CDR3 has 13 amino acids. CDR1 MDHEN and CDR2 SYDVKM come from the germline V gene. After removal of 5 bases from V and 12 bases from J, the junction contained 7 bases not matched to a gene. This chain's CDR3 is CASSQGTGTELFF. The CDR3 nucleotides are TGTGCCAGCAGTCAGGGGACAGGGACGGAACTGTTTTTT.

The chain has TRBV21-1 and TRBJ2-5; the table's D call of TRBD2 was not tested on the DNA. TRBV21-1 is listed as a pseudogene. The CDR3 has 12 residues. The CDR3: CAGEKGEETQYF. The CDR3 DNA reads TGTGCAGGTGAGAAGGGAGAAGAGACCCAGTACTTC.

The chain uses TRBV29-1 and TRBJ2-1; no reliable D call. Germline values: CDR1 SQVTM, CDR2 ANQGSEA. This CDR3 has 14 amino acids. The V gene lost 5 bases and the J gene lost 0 bases, with 11 bases spanning the gap. The CDR3 region has the DNA TGCAGCGTTCATGCCTGGCACTCCTACAATGAGCAGTTCTTC. Translating it yields CSVHAWHSYNEQFF.

The V and J genes are TRBV9 and TRBJ2-7; 8 bases fit TRBD1. Trimming at V came to 3 bases and at J to 4 bases, leaving 6 bases not matched to a gene. The CDR3 loop spans 14 amino acids. CDR1 SGDLS and CDR2 YYNGEE come from the germline V gene. CDR3: CASSGGQGEYEQYF. DNA for the CDR3: TGTGCCAGCAGCGGCGGACAGGGAGAGTACGAGCAGTACTTC.

The chain is built from TRBV24-1 and TRBJ1-1, with 10 bases lining up with TRBD1. The CDR3 extends over 17 amino acids. With 7 bases clipped from V and 5 bases from J, the junction kept 15 bases outside the gene matches. The germline gives CDR1 KGHDR, CDR2 SFDVKD. The CDR3 reads CATRPSGTGAQGTEAFF. DNA of the CDR3: TGTGCCACCAGACCTTCCGGGACAGGGGCCCAGGGGACTGAAGCTTTCTTT.

The gene calls are TRBV29-1 and TRBJ2-3; TRBD2 matches 11 bases. The ends lost 6 bases at V and 6 bases at J; junction bases unmatched: 8. CDR3 size: 14 residues. Looked up from germline, CDR1 is SQVTM and CDR2 is ANQGSEA. This CDR3 is CSVKLAGAGDTQYF. The CDR3 coding sequence is TGCAGCGTCAAACTAGCGGGGGCGGGGGATACGCAGTATTTT.

Concerning this clone: One junction end does not reproduce the germline sequence, and a read error may be involved. J is TRBJ1-4 and V is TRBV7-7; TRBD1 agrees at 9 bases. Germline V lookup: CDR1 SSHAT, CDR2 FNYEAQ (reference sequence). CDR3 length: 13 residues. The CDR3: CASSRGTGEKLFF. Written as DNA, the CDR3 is TGTGCTAGCAGCCGCGGGACAGGGGAAAAACTGTTTTTT.

The chain links TRBV5-1 to TRBJ2-2; 8 bases are a match to TRBD2. V gave up 4 bases and J gave up 1 base; unmatched junction bases: 9. This CDR3 comprises 17 residues. CDR1 SGHRS and CDR2 YFSETQ come from the germline V gene. The CDR3 protein is CASSTNVLAGNTGELFF. CDR3 in DNA: TGCGCCAGCAGCACGAACGTGCTAGCGGGGAACACCGGGGAGCTGTTTTTT.

The chain uses TRBV27 and TRBJ2-7, with a weak D call TRBD2 (5 bases). V was cut by 5 bases and J by 0 bases, with 8 bases left in between. Germline V CDR1 and CDR2: MNHEY, SMNVEV (reference sequence). The CDR3 sequence is 13 residues long. In nucleotides, the CDR3 is TGTGCCAGCAGTCGAGGGAGCTCCTACGAGCAGTACTTC. This encodes CASSRGSSYEQYF.

DNA for the CDR3: TGTGCCAGCAGCCAAGGGGTACAGGGAACCGGGGAGCTGTTTTTT. This sequence encodes CASSQGVQGTGELFF. The rearrangement joins TRBV3-1 (or the pseudogene TRBV3-2) to TRBJ2-2, with D possibly being TRBD1 (6 bases). This CDR3 spans 15 amino acids. Trimming pared 1 base from V and 5 bases from J, leaving 11 bases between. The germline gives CDR1 LGHDT, CDR2 YNNKEL (reference sequence).